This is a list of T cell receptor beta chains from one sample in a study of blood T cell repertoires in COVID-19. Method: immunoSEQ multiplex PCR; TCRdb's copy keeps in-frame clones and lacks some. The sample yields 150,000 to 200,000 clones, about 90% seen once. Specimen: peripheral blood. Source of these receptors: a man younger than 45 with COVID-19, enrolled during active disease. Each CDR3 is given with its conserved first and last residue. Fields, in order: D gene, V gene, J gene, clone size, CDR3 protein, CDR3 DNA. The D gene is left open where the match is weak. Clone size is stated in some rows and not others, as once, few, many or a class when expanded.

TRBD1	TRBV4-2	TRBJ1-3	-	CASSQGTGRFSGNTIYF	TGTGCCAGCAGCCAGGGGACAGGGAGATTTTCAGGAAACACCATATATTTT
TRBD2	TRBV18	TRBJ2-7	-	CASSPGLAGALYEQYF	TGTGCCAGCTCTCCCGGACTAGCGGGAGCGTTATACGAGCAGTACTTC
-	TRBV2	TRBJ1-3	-	CARGGGNTIYF	TGTGCCAGAGGGGGAGGAAACACCATATATTTT
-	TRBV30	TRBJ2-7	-	CAGRDFKGEQYF	TGTGCCGGCAGGGACTTTAAGGGCGAGCAGTACTTC
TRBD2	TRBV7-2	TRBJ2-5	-	CASSSYRLAAETQYF	TGTGCCAGCAGCTCCTACAGACTAGCAGCAGAGACCCAGTACTTC
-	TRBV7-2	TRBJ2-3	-	CASSAARRDTQYF	TGTGCCAGCAGCGCAGCCCGGAGAGATACGCAGTATTTT
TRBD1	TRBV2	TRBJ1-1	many	CASTGNRGTEAFF	TGTGCCAGCACCGGCAACAGGGGCACTGAAGCTTTCTTT
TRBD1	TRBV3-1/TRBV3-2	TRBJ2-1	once	CASTPDRENNEQFF	TGTGCCAGCACCCCGGACAGGGAAAATAATGAGCAGTTCTTC
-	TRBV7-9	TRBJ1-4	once	CASSFREGHQLEKLFF	TGTGCCAGCAGCTTTAGGGAGGGACACCAACTTGAAAAACTGTTTTTT
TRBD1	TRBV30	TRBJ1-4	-	CAWGTGGLMDLFF	TGTGCCTGGGGGACAGGGGGCCTTATGGATCTGTTTTTT
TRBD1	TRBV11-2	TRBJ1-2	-	CASSSTVSDRGKYGYTF	TGTGCCAGCAGCTCCACTGTCTCGGACAGGGGGAAATATGGCTACACCTTC
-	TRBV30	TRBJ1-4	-	CAWSEGDSNEKLFF	TGTGCCTGGAGTGAAGGGGATTCCAATGAAAAACTGTTTTTT
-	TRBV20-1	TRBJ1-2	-	CSASTGFYGYTF	TGCAGTGCTAGTACAGGGTTCTATGGCTACACCTTC
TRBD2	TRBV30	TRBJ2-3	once	CAWSGLAGDTNTQYF	TGTGCCTGGAGCGGACTAGCGGGAGATACTAATACGCAGTATTTT
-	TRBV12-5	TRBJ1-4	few	CASGTLIGQLFF	TGTGCTAGTGGCACATTGATAGGACAGCTGTTTTTT
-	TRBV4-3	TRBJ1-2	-	CASSQDLEHYGYTF	TGCGCCAGCAGCCAAGATCTGGAGCACTATGGCTACACCTTC
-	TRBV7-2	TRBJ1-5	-	CASSLVLSNQPQHF	TGTGCCAGCAGCTTAGTCCTTAGCAATCAGCCCCAGCATTTT
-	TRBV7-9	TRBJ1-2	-	CASSFSGFDYGYTF	TGTGCCAGCAGCTTCTCAGGGTTTGACTATGGCTACACCTTC
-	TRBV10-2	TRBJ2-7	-	CASSEGQLSSYEQYF	TGCGCCAGCAGTGAGGGGCAGCTCAGCTCCTACGAGCAGTACTTC
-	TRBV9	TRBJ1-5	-	CASSVGKVGQPQHF	TGTGCCAGCAGTGTCGGGAAGGTTGGACAGCCCCAGCATTTT
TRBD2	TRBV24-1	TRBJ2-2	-	CATSRTSGKNTGELFF	TGTGCCACCAGTAGGACTAGCGGGAAGAACACCGGGGAGCTGTTTTTT
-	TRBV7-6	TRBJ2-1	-	CASSLDSRVYNEQFF	TGTGCCAGCAGCTTAGACTCGCGGGTATACAATGAGCAGTTCTTC
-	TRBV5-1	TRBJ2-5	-	CASSLVRGSGETQYF	TGCGCCAGCAGCTTGGTACGGGGGTCTGGGGAGACCCAGTACTTC
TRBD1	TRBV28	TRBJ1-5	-	CASSDRGYVNQPQHF	TGTGCCAGCAGCGACAGGGGGTACGTCAATCAGCCCCAGCATTTT
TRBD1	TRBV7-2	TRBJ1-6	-	CASSLQGQNSPLHF	TGTGCCAGCAGCTTGCAGGGACAGAATTCACCCCTCCACTTT
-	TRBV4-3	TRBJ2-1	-	CASSQDLFGTPPTNEQFF	TGCGCCAGCAGCCAAGATCTCTTTGGGACTCCTCCGACCAATGAGCAGTTCTTC
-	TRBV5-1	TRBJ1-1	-	CASSSQGNTEAFF	TGCGCCAGCAGCTCCCAGGGGAACACTGAAGCTTTCTTT
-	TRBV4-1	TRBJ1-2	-	CASSQAPLGDPVHTF	TGCGCCAGCAGCCAAGCCCCTCTAGGGGATCCCGTCCACACCTTC
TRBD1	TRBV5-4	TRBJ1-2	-	CASSAAGQRNNYGYTF	TGTGCCAGCAGCGCTGCGGGACAGAGAAACAACTATGGCTACACCTTC
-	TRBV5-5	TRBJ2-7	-	CASSSGGTAYYEQYF	TGTGCCAGCAGCTCGGGCGGGACAGCCTACTACGAGCAGTACTTC
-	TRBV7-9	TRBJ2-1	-	CASSPLVERIYNEQFF	TGTGCCAGCAGCCCCCTAGTGGAGCGGATTTACAATGAGCAGTTCTTC
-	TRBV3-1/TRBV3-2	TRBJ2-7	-	CASSPRDTSDLEQYF	TGTGCCAGCAGCCCTCGGGACACTTCTGACCTCGAGCAGTACTTC
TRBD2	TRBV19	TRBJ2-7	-	CASSTGLAGGTSSYEQYF	TGTGCCAGTAGTACGGGACTAGCGGGAGGCACAAGCTCCTACGAGCAGTACTTC
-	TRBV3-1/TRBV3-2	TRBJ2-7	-	CASSHHYEQYF	TGTGCCAGCAGCCACCACTACGAGCAGTACTTC
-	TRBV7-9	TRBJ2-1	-	CASSFVSSGYNEQFF	TGTGCCAGCAGCTTTGTGAGTAGCGGTTACAATGAGCAGTTCTTC
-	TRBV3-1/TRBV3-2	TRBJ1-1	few	CASSNRAANTEAFF	TGTGCCAGCAGTAACAGGGCTGCGAACACTGAAGCTTTCTTT
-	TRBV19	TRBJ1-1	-	CASSFRGGNTEAFF	TGTGCCAGTAGCTTCCGGGGGGGGAACACTGAAGCTTTCTTT
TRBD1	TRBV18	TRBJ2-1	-	CASSSGTGSYNEQFF	TGTGCCAGCTCAAGCGGGACAGGGTCCTACAATGAGCAGTTCTTC
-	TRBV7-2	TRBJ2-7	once	CASTPATEQYF	TGTGCCAGCACGCCCGCAACAGAGCAGTACTTC
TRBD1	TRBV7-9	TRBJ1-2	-	CASSRDRARDYGYTF	TGTGCCAGCTCCCGGGACAGGGCTCGGGACTATGGCTACACCTTC
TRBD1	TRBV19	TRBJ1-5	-	CASSPTTGGGRQPQHF	TGTGCCAGTAGCCCGACCACAGGGGGCGGGAGACAGCCCCAGCATTTT
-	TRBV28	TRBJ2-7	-	CASSPPGYEQYF	TGTGCCAGCAGTCCCCCAGGGTACGAGCAGTACTTC
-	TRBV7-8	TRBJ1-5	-	CASSLGQQSGNQPQHF	TGTGCCAGCAGCTTAGGACAGCAAAGCGGCAATCAGCCCCAGCATTTT
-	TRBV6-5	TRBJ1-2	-	CASSSTWGYTF	TGTGCCAGCAGTTCCACTTGGGGCTACACCTTC
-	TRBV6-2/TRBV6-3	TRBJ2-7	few	CASSPRRVSYEQYF	TGTGCCAGCAGCCCCCGGAGGGTCTCCTACGAGCAGTACTTC
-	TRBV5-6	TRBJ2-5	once	CASSFSTGAGGMETQYF	TGTGCCAGCAGCTTTTCGACAGGGGCCGGGGGGATGGAGACCCAGTACTTC
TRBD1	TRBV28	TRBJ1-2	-	CASTNRGRNYGYTF	TGTGCCAGCACCAACAGGGGGAGGAACTATGGCTACACCTTC
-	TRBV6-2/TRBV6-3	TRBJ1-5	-	CASSLDIGGWPQHF	TGTGCCAGCAGTCTCGATATTGGGGGGTGGCCCCAGCATTTT
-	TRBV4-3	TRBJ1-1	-	CASSQETGNTEAFF	TGCGCCAGCAGCCAAGAAACAGGGAACACTGAAGCTTTCTTT
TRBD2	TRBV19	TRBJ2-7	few	CASSIGPGLAGGGHYEQYF	TGTGCCAGTAGTATTGGGCCGGGACTAGCGGGAGGAGGGCACTACGAGCAGTACTTC
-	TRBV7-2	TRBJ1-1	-	CASSRRQDTEAFF	TGTGCCAGCAGCCGCCGACAGGACACTGAAGCTTTCTTT
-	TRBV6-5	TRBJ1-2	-	CASSYERGAYGYTF	TGTGCCAGCAGTTACGAGCGGGGAGCCTATGGCTACACCTTC
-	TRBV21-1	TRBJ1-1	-	CASSKYPGWNTEAFF	TGTGCCAGCAGCAAATATCCGGGGTGGAACACTGAAGCTTTCTTT
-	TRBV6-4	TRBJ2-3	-	CASSEAGHPTDTQYF	TGTGCCAGCAGTGAAGCAGGACACCCCACAGATACGCAGTATTTT
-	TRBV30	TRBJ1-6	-	CAWSGRTALNSPLHF	TGTGCCTGGAGTGGGAGGACAGCACTTAATTCACCCCTCCACTTT
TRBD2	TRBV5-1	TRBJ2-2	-	CASSLTSLAGTGELFF	TGCGCCAGCAGTCTGACCAGCCTAGCGGGTACCGGGGAGCTGTTTTTT
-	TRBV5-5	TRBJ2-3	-	CASSLAGSTTTDTQYF	TGTGCCAGCAGCTTGGCCGGTAGCACGACCACAGATACGCAGTATTTT
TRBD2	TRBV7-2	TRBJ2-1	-	CASSFGGSYNEQFF	TGTGCCAGCAGCTTTGGCGGGAGTTACAATGAGCAGTTCTTC
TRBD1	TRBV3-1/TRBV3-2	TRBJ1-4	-	CASSQNPFGTGGVLSEKLFF	TGTGCCAGCAGCCAAAACCCCTTCGGGACAGGGGGCGTTCTCAGTGAAAAACTGTTTTTT